These T cell receptor beta chains were read from a single sample in a study of shared clonotypes between healthy human individuals. Assay: immunoSEQ multiplex PCR; the TCRdb copy retains only in-frame clones and omits some. The data contain roughly 450,000 clones, about four fifths of them seen just once; the ten biggest clones take up 13%. Source material: PBMCs. These receptors all come from a woman aged 40 to 49 in good health. Some clones in this sample may be carry-over from other donors' samples. CDR3s include the opening cysteine and the closing phenylalanine or tryptophan. D genes are given only for firm matches. Part of the rows lack a size; the others show once, few, many or a class for expanded clones.

CDR3aa	CDR3nt	j_gene	v_gene	abundance	d_gene
CASSGTGISGELFF	TGCGCCAGCAGCGGGACAGGGATCTCCGGGGAGCTGTTTTTT	TRBJ2-2	TRBV10-1	-	TRBD1
CASSFPFGQRNTEAFF	TGTGCCAGCAGTTTTCCATTCGGACAGAGGAACACTGAAGCTTTCTTT	TRBJ1-1	TRBV6-6	-	-
CASSATGRGQETQYF	TGTGCCAGCAGCGCAACGGGTAGGGGACAAGAGACCCAGTACTTC	TRBJ2-5	TRBV11-1	-	-
CASSLGERRQYF	TGTGCCAGCAGCTTAGGGGAACGGAGGCAGTACTTC	TRBJ2-7	TRBV7-9	-	-
CASSQTSRSYEQYF	TGCGCCAGCAGCCAAACGTCCCGCTCCTACGAGCAGTACTTC	TRBJ2-7	TRBV4-1	-	-
CASSPGEFQFYEQYF	TGTGCCAGCAGTCCTGGCGAATTCCAATTTTACGAGCAGTACTTC	TRBJ2-7	TRBV7-9	-	-
CASRAGADTDTQYF	TGTGCCAGCAGGGCCGGGGCGGACACAGATACGCAGTATTTT	TRBJ2-3	TRBV6-6	-	-
CAWSDPRGRYEQYF	TGTGCCTGGAGTGACCCCCGGGGTCGCTACGAGCAGTACTTC	TRBJ2-7	TRBV30	once	-
CASTEETQYF	TGTGCCAGTACGGAGGAGACCCAGTACTTC	TRBJ2-5	TRBV19	-	-
CSAAVGYYGYTF	TGCAGCGCCGCGGTCGGTTACTATGGCTACACCTTC	TRBJ1-2	TRBV29-1	-	-
CASSPLGTATDTQYF	TGTGCCAGCTCACCACTAGGGACAGCTACAGATACGCAGTATTTT	TRBJ2-3	TRBV18	-	TRBD1
CASSYQDRPGLAGMETQYF	TGTGCCAGCAGCTACCAAGACCGACCGGGACTAGCGGGAATGGAGACCCAGTACTTC	TRBJ2-5	TRBV11-2	-	TRBD2
CASSSSGTTYNEQFF	TGTGCCAGCAGCTCTAGCGGGACTACCTACAATGAGCAGTTCTTC	TRBJ2-1	TRBV7-2	-	TRBD2
CASCPGQGTQETQYF	TGTGCCAGCTGTCCGGGACAGGGGACTCAAGAGACCCAGTACTTC	TRBJ2-5	TRBV28	-	TRBD1
CASSFSRGSGGYTF	TGTGCCAGCAGTTTCTCCAGGGGGAGCGGTGGCTACACCTTC	TRBJ1-2	TRBV28	-	TRBD1
CASSRNTGGYGKLFF	TGCGCCAGCAGCCGGAATACAGGGGGCTACGGAAAACTGTTTTTT	TRBJ1-4	TRBV4-3	-	TRBD1
CAIRAGDSGDTQYF	TGTGCCATCAGGGCCGGGGATAGTGGTGATACGCAGTATTTT	TRBJ2-3	TRBV10-3	-	-
CASSPDGPSTDTQYF	TGCGCCAGCAGCCCGGACGGACCTAGCACAGATACGCAGTATTTT	TRBJ2-3	TRBV5-1	-	-